This T cell receptor (beta chain) was observed in a study of T cell responses to AZD1222 COVID-19 vaccine. Study conclusions and caveats: Following two doses of AZD1222, Spike-specific TCR breadth and depth rose. White British people made up most donors, females outnumbered males, and clonal diversity was possibly underestimated. Without day 14 samples, only post-peak T cell repertoires were studied. It was only a handful of AZD1222 recipients who were seropositive at baseline.

Method: immunoSEQ multiplex PCR; TCRdb's copy keeps in-frame clones and lacks some. The sample lists roughly 93,000 clones; around 90% were seen once. A word on this clone: Its antigen is not identified.

Trimming took off 0 bases at V and 4 bases at J, with 12 bases between the two ends. The CDR3 loop spans 15 amino acids. Germline V gene lookup returns CDR1 ENHRY and CDR2 SYGVKD. Material: peripheral blood, obtained 28 days after the second AZD1222 dose. The receptor was isolated from an adult who received the AZD1222 COVID-19 vaccine. The rearrangement joins TRBV10-3 to TRBJ2-5; a weak D match, TRBD2 (5 bases). CDR3: CAISESPASSETQYF. The CDR3 DNA reads as TGTGCCATCAGTGAGTCTCCCGCTAGCTCAGAGACCCAGTACTTC.